This T cell receptor beta chain was captured by sequencing in a study of cytomegalovirus exposure and HLA in healthy donors. Broader study findings: Later analysis indicated greater clonal expansion among HLA-associated TCR beta chains than among equally common other chains. The study found most TCR sequences rare, yet found some public TCRs in many donors. Among the CMV-associated chains, a few were confirmed in vitro as specific for CMV antigens.

Those who donated were healthy bone marrow donors. In the case of this clone: Its target is not known.

The PCR made use of 60 Vbeta and 13 Jbeta primers. The protocol was immunoSEQ multiplex PCR, while the TCRdb copy is restricted to in-frame clones and leaves out a portion. The listing records about 110,000 clones. Germline V gives CDR1 SGHAT, CDR2 FQNNGV. The length of the CDR3 is 15 residues. The sequence came from a man in his late teens or twenties in good health and CMV-seronegative. The V call is TRBV11-2, the J call TRBJ2-5; possible D gene TRBD2, 6 bases. The end of the DNA aligns better with TRBJ2-7, so the J call may be wrong. The material sequenced was PBMCs. The DNA of the CDR3 is TGTGCCAGCAGCTTAACTGATGGGGGGAGCTACGAGCAGTACTTC. This gives the protein CASSLTDGGSYEQYF.